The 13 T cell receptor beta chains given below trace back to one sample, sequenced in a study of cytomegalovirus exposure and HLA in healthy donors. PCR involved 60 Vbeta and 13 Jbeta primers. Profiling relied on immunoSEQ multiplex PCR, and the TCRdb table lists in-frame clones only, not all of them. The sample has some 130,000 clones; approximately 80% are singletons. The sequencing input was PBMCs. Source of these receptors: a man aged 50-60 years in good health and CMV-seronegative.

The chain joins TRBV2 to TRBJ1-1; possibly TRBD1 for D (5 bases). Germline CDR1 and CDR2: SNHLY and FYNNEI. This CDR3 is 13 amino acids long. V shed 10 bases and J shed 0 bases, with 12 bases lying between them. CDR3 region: CATGDSLNTEAFF. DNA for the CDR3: TGTGCCACTGGGGACTCCTTGAACACTGAAGCTTTCTTT.

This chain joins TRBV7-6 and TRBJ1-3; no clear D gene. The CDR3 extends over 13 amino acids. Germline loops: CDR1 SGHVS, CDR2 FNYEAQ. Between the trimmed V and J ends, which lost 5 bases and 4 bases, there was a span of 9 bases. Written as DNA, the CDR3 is TGTGCCAGCAGCCCCGAACGGGGAAACACCATATATTTT. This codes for CASSPERGNTIYF.

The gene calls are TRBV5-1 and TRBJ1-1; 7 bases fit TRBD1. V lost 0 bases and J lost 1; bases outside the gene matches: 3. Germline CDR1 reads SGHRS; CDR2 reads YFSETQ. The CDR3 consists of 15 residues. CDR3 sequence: CASSLAGTANTEAFF. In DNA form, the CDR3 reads TGCGCCAGCAGCTTGGCCGGGACAGCGAACACTGAAGCTTTCTTT.

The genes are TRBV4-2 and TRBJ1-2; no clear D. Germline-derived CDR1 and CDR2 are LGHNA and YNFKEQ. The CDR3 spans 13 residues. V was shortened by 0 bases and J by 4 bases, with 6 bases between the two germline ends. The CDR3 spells CASSQESTYGYTF. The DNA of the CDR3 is TGTGCCAGCAGCCAAGAGTCTACCTATGGCTACACCTTC.

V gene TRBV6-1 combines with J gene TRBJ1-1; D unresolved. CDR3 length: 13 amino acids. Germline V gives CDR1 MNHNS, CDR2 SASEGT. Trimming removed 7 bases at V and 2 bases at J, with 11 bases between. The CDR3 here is CASTRTINTEAFF. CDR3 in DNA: TGTGCCAGCACTAGAACAATAAACACTGAAGCTTTCTTT.

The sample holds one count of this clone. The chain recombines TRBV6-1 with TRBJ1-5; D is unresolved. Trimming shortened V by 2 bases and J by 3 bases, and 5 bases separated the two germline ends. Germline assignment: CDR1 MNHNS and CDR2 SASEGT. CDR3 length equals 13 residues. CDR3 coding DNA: TGTGCCAGCAGTGAAACAGTCAATCAGCCCCAGCATTTT. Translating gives CASSETVNQPQHF.

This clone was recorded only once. The CDR3 DNA is TGTGCCAGCAGGTCCGGGACACCGACAGATACGCAGTATTTT. It translates to CASRSGTPTDTQYF. The V gene is TRBV28, the J gene TRBJ2-3, with a weak D call TRBD1 (6 bases). Germline values: CDR1 MDHEN, CDR2 SYDVKM. Trimming left V 6 bases short and J 3 bases short, with 13 bases between. The CDR3 totals 14 residues.

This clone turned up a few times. CDR3 coding DNA: TGTGCCAGCTCACGGGACAGGGACCAGCCCCAGCATTTT. Translating it yields CASSRDRDQPQHF. The V gene is TRBV18, the J gene TRBJ1-5, with 9 bases that match TRBD1. CDR3 size: 13 residues. Per the germline V gene, CDR1 is KGHSH and CDR2 is LQKENI. The trim removed 4 bases at V and 7 bases at J, leaving 2 bases unmatched. Full variable domain (remainder filled in from reference TRBV18 and TRBJ1-5): NAGVMQNPRHLVRRRGQEARLRCSPMKGHSHVYWYRQLPEEGLKFMVYLQKENIIDESGMPKERFSAEFPKEGPSILRIQQVVRGDSAAYFCASSRDRDQPQHFGDGTRLSIL.

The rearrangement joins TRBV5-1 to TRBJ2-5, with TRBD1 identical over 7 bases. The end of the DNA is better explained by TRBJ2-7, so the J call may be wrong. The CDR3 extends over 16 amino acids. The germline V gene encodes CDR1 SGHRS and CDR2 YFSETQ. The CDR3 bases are TGCGCCAGCAGCTTGCGAACAGGGGCCCAGACCTACGAGCAGTACTTC. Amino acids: CASSLRTGAQTYEQYF.

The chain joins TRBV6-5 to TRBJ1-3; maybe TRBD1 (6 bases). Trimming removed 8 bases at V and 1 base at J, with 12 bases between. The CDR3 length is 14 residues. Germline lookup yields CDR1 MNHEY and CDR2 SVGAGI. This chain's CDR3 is CASGSGQSGNTIYF. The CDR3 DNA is TGTGCCAGCGGATCTGGACAGTCTGGAAACACCATATATTTT.

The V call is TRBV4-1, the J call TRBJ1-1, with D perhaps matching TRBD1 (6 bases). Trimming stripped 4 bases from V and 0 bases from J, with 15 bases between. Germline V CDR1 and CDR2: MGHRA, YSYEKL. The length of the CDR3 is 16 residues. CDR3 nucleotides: TGCGCCAGCAGCCTCCCTATAGGACAGTTGAACACTGAAGCTTTCTTT. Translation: CASSLPIGQLNTEAFF.

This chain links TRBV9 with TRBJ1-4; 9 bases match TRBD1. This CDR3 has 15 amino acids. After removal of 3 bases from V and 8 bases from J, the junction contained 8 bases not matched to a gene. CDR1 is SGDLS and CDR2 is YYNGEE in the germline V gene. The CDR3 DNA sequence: TGTGCCAGCAGCGGCTCCGGGACAGGGTCCGAAAAACTGTTTTTT. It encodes CASSGSGTGSEKLFF. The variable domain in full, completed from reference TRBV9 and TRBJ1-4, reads DSGVTQTPKHLITATGQRVTLRCSPRSGDLSVYWYQQSLDQGLQFLIQYYNGEERAKGNILERFSAQQFPDLHSELNLSSLELGDSALYFCASSGSGTGSEKLFFGSGTQLSVL.

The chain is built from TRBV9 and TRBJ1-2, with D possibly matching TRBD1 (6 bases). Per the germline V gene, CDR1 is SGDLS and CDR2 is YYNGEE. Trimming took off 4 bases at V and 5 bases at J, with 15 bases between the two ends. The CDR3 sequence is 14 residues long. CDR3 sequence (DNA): TGTGCCAGCAGCCCCTCGGCAGGGGAGTATGGCTACACCTTC. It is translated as CASSPSAGEYGYTF.